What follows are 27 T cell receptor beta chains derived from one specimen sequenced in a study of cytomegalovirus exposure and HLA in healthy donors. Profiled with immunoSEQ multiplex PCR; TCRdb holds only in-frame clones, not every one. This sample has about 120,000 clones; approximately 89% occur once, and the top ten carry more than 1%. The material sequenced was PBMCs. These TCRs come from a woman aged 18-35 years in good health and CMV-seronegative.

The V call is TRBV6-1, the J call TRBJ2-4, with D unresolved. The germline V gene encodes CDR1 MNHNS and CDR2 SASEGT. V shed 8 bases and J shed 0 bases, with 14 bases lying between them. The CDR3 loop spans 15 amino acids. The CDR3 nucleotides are TGTGCCAGCGCTTCGGGTTGGGTAGCCAAAAACATTCAGTACTTC. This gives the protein CASASGWVAKNIQYF.

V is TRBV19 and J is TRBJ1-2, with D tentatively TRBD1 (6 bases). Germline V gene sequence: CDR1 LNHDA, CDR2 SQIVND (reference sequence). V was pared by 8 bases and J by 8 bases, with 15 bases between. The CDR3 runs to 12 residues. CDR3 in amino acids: CASYGQPRGYTF. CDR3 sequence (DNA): TGTGCCAGTTACGGACAGCCCCGAGGCTACACCTTC. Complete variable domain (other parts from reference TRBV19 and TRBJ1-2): DGGITQSPKYLFRKEGQNVTLSCEQNLNHDAMYWYRQDPGQGLRLIYYSQIVNDFQKGDIAEGYSVSREKKESFPLTVTSAQKNPTAFYLCASYGQPRGYTFGSGTRLTVV.

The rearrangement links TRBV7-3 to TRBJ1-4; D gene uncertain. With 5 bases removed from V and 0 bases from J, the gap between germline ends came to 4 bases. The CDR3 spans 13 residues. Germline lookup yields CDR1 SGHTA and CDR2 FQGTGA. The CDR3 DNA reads TGTGCCAGCAGCCAGTCAACTAATGAAAAACTGTTTTTT. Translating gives CASSQSTNEKLFF. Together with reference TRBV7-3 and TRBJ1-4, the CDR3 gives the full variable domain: GAGVSQTPSNKVTEKGKYVELRCDPISGHTALYWYRQSLGQGPEFLIYFQGTGAADDSGLPNDRFFAVRPEGSVSTLKIQRTERGDSAVYLCASSQSTNEKLFFGSGTQLSVL.

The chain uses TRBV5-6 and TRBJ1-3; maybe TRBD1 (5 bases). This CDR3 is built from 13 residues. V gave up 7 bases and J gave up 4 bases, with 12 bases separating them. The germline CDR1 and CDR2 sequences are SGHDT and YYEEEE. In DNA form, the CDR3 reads TGTGCCAGCCTCGATCGGGGGGGAAACACCATATATTTT. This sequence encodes CASLDRGGNTIYF.

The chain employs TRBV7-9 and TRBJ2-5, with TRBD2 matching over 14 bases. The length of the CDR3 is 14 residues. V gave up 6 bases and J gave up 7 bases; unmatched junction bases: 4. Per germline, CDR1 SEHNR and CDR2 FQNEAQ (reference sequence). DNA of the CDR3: TGTGCCAGCAGTTACGGGACTAGCGGGGGGACCCAGTACTTC. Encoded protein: CASSYGTSGGTQYF.

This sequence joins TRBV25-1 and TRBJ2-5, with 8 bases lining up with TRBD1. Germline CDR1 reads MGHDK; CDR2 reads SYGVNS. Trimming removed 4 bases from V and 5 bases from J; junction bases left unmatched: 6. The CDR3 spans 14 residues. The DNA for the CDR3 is TGTGCCAGCAGTGCCTCAAACAGGGGGGAGACCCAGTACTTC. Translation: CASSASNRGETQYF.

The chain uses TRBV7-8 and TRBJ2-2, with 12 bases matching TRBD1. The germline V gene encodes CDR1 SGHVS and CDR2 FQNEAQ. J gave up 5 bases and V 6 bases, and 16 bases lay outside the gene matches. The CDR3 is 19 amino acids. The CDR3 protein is CASSFLKPGQGARTGELFF. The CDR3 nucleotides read TGTGCCAGCAGTTTCCTCAAACCGGGACAGGGGGCAAGGACCGGGGAGCTGTTTTTT. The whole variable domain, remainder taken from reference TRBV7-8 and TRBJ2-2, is GAGVSQSPRYKVAKRGQDVALRCDPISGHVSLFWYQQALGQGPEFLTYFQNEAQLDKSGLPSDRFFAERPEGSVSTLKIQRTQQEDSAVYLCASSFLKPGQGARTGELFFGEGSRLTVL.

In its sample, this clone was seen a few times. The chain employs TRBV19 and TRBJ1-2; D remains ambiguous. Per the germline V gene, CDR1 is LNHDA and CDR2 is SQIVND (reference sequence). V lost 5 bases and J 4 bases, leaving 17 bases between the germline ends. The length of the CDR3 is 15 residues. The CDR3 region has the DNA TGTGCCAGTAGTCCCGCCCTGACGGGTGTCTATGGCTACACCTTC. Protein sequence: CASSPALTGVYGYTF. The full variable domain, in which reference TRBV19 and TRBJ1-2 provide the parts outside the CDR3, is DGGITQSPKYLFRKEGQNVTLSCEQNLNHDAMYWYRQDPGQGLRLIYYSQIVNDFQKGDIAEGYSVSREKKESFPLTVTSAQKNPTAFYLCASSPALTGVYGYTFGSGTRLTVV.

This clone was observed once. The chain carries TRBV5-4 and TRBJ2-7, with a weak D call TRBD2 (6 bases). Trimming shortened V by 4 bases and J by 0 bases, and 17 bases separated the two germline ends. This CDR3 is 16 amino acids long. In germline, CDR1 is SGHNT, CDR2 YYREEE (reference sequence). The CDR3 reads CASSPAGGRDSYEQYF. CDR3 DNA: TGTGCCAGCAGCCCCGCCGGGGGACGCGACTCCTACGAGCAGTACTTC.

The CDR3 sequence is CASSARMGPYEQYF. Here the CDR3 DNA reads TGTGCCAGCAGTGCCCGGATGGGGCCCTACGAGCAGTACTTC. J is TRBJ2-7 and V is TRBV6-5, with D perhaps TRBD1 (5 bases). CDR1 and CDR2 from the germline V gene are MNHEY and SVGAGI. V lost 5 bases and J lost 2, with 13 bases in between. The length of the CDR3 is 14 residues.

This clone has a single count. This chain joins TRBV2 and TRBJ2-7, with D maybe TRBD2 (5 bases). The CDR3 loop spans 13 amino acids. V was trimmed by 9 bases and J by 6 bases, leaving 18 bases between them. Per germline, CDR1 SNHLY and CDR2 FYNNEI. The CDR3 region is CASRGQVESEQYF. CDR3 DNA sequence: TGTGCCAGTAGAGGGCAGGTGGAAAGCGAGCAGTACTTC.

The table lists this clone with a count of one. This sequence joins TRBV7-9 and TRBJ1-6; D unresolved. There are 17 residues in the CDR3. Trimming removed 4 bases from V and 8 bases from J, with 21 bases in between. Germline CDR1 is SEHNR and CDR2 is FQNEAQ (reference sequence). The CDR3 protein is CASSSSADWVRDSPLHF. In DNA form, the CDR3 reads TGTGCCAGCAGCTCATCCGCTGATTGGGTGCGGGATTCACCCCTCCACTTT.

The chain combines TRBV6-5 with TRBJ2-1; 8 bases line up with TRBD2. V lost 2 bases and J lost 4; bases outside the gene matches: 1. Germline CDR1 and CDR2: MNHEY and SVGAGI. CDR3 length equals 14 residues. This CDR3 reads CASSYGTSYNEQFF. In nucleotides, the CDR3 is TGTGCCAGCAGTTACGGGACTAGTTACAATGAGCAGTTCTTC.

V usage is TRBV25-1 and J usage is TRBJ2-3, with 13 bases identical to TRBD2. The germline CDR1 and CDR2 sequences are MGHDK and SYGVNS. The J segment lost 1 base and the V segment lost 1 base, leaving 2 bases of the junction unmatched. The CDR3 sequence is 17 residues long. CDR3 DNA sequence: TGTGCCAGCAGTGAATCGACTAGCGGGGGGCGCACAGATACGCAGTATTTT. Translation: CASSESTSGGRTDTQYF.

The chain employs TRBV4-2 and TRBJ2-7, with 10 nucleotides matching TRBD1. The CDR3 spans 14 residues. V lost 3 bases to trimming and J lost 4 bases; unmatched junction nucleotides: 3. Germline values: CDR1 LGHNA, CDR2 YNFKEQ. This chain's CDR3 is CASSQTGGGYEQYF. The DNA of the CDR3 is TGTGCCAGCAGCCAGACAGGGGGCGGGTACGAGCAGTACTTC.

This CDR3 reads CASSSRQAGGYTF. In nucleotides, the CDR3 is TGTGCCAGCAGCTCACGACAGGCCGGGGGCTACACCTTC. The chain recombines TRBV6-5 with TRBJ1-2, with D possibly being TRBD1 (6 bases). Germline lookup yields CDR1 MNHEY and CDR2 SVGAGI. This CDR3 region has 13 residues. Deletions cut 6 bases from V and 8 bases from J, with 16 bases between.

CDR3 coding DNA: TGTGCCAGCAGCCCCCCGCCCCTCCACTTT. The encoded protein is CASSPPPLHF. The J gene is TRBJ1-6, the V gene TRBV21-1. TRBV21-1 constitutes a pseudogene. The CDR3 totals 10 residues.

The chain's CDR3 is CSAQHGFEQYF. The DNA of the CDR3 is TGCAGTGCTCAACATGGTTTCGAGCAGTACTTC. The chain has TRBV20-1 and TRBJ2-7; D gene unclear. This CDR3 spans 11 amino acids. Trimming took 5 bases from V and 6 from J, leaving 11 bases between them. CDR1 is DFQATT, CDR2 SNEGSKA, per germline (reference sequence).

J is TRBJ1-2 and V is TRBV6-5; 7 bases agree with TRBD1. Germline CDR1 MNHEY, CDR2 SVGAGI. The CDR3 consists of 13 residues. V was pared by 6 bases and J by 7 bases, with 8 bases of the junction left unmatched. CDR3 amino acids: CASSATGFGGYTF. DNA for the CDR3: TGTGCCAGCAGCGCGACAGGGTTTGGTGGCTACACCTTC.

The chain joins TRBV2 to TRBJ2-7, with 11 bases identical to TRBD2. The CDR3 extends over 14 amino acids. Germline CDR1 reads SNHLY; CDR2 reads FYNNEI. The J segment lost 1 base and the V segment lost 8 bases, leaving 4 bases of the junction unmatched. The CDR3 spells CASVTSGGSYEQYF. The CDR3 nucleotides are TGTGCCAGCGTCACTAGCGGGGGTTCCTACGAGCAGTACTTC. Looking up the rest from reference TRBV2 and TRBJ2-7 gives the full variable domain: EPEVTQTPSHQVTQMGQEVILRCVPISNHLYFYWYRQILGQKVEFLVSFYNNEISEKSEIFDDQFSVERPDGSNFTLKIRSTKLEDSAMYFCASVTSGGSYEQYFGPGTRLTVT.

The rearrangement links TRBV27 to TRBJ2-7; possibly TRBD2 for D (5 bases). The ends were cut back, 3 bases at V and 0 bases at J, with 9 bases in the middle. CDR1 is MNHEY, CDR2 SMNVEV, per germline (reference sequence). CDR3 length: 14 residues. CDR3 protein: CASSFEGASYEQYF. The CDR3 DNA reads TGTGCCAGCAGTTTCGAGGGTGCCTCCTACGAGCAGTACTTC.

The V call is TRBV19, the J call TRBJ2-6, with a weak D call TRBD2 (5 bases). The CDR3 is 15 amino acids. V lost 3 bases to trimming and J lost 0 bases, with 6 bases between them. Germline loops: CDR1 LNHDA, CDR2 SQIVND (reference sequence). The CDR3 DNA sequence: TGTGCCAGTAGTATGGAGGTCTCTGGGGCCAACGTCCTGACTTTC. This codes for CASSMEVSGANVLTF.

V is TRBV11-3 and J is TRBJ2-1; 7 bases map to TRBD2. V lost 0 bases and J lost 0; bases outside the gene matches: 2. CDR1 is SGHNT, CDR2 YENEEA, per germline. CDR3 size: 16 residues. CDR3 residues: CASSLERGSSYNEQFF. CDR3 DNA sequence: TGTGCCAGCAGCTTAGAGCGGGGGAGCTCCTACAATGAGCAGTTCTTC.

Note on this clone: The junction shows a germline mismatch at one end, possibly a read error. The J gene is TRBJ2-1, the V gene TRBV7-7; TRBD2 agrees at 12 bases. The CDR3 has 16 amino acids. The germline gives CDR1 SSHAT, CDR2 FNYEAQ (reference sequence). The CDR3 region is CASSLSTSGGYNEQFF. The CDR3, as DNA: TGTGCTAGCAGCTTAAGCACTAGCGGGGGGTACAATGAGCAGTTCTTC.

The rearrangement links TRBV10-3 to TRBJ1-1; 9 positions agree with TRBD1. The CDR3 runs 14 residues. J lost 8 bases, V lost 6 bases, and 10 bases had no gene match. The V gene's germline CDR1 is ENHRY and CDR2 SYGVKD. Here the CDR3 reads CAIRGTGTHREAFF. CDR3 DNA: TGTGCCATCAGGGGGACAGGGACACACAGGGAAGCTTTCTTT.

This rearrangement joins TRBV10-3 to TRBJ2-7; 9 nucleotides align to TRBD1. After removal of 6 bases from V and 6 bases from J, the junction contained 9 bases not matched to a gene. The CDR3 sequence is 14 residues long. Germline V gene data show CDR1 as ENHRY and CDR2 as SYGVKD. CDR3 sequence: CAISEQGARLEQYF. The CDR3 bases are TGTGCCATCAGCGAACAGGGGGCGCGACTCGAGCAGTACTTC.

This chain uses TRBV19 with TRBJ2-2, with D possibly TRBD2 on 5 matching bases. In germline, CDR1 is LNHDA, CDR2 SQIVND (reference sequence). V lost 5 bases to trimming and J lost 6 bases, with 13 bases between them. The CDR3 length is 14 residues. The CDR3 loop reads CASSLFHGAGELFF. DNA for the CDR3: TGTGCCAGTAGTCTGTTTCACGGGGCCGGGGAGCTGTTTTTT.